This T cell receptor (beta chain) is drawn from a study of blood T cell repertoires in COVID-19 (dated by TCRdb to the early 2020s). Background on the whole study: Samples covering the acute and convalescent phases of COVID-19 were provided by collaborators in the United States, Italy and Spain. The material from the prospective study consisted of cDNA or gDNA derived from T cells, B-cell-depleted T cells, or PBMCs. Samples were obtained from the ongoing ImmuneRACE study (first 160 participants) and from over 1,000 subjects provided by 6 global collaborators. Where HLA class I and class II types were available, the types were taken from metadata supplied by the sample provider, not from assay-based typing. The repertoires were made available in a free public database intended to serve as a resource for research on the immune response to SARS-CoV-2. The dataset comprised deeply sampled blood TCRbeta repertoires from subjects exposed to, actively infected with, or recovered from COVID-19. The sample metadata nearly always contained a de-identified subject ID, COVID-19 status, age in years and sex.

V is trimmed back by 6 bases and J by 9 bases, and the junction contains 9 bases that no gene match accounts for. As encoded in the germline V gene, CDR1 is MDHEN while CDR2 is SYDVKM. Measured from the cysteine to the phenylalanine, the CDR3 is 14 residues long. The kept DNA is CDR3 alone, 42 bases in frame from the first base. TCRbeta CDR3 regions were amplified from genomic DNA using the immunoSEQ Assay, a bias-controlled multiplex PCR. The paper's data handling went like this. Nucleated cell counts per sample were estimated from amplification of reference gene primers within the assay. Sequence reads were collapsed and filtered to measure the absolute abundance of every unique TCRbeta CDR3 rearrangement. For each sample, productive Simpson clonality was calculated as the square root of Simpson's diversity index across productive rearrangements. Held by TCRdb, this immuneACCESS table contains in-frame sequences only and omits some clones. Under half of the omission traces to an unresolved V gene where checked; the cause of the rest is unknown. For V, J and clone size, that table is used; D and trimming come from the DNA. For this sample the table gives just over 150,000 clones, of which 85% were detected only once. About 3% of the sample comes from the top ten.

Collaborating institutions collected whole blood in K2EDTA tubes following their own protocols. Collaborator samples were shipped for TCRbeta analysis as frozen whole blood, isolated PBMCs, or DNA extracted from either sample type. Findings and caveats that apply to the study as a whole: How much clinical and demographic metadata was included differed by source and by participant, and the metadata was provided uncurated.

About this clone itself: The antigen it recognizes is unknown. No base-level quality is on record; no much larger clone is a single base apart.

The receptor was isolated from a human donor with acute or convalescent COVID-19. The donor label of this sample is uncertain. The chain links TRBV28 with TRBJ1-5; 9 bases in between match TRBD1. Sequenced sample: peripheral blood. The DNA reads as follows: TGTGCCAGCAGCCCAACAGGGGGCGTCTGGCCCCAGCATTTT. This gives the protein CASSPTGGVWPQHF.